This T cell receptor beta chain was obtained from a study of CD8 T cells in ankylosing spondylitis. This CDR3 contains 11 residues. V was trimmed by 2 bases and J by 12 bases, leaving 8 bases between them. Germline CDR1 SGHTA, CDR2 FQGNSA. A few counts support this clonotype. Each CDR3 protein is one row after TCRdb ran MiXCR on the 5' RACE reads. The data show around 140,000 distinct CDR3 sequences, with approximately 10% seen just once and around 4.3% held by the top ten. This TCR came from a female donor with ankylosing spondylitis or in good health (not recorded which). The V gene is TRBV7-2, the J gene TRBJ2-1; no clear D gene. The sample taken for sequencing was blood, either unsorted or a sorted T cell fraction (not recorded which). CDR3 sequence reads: CASSLSQVQFF. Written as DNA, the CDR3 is TGTGCCAGCAGCTTATCGCAGGTGCAGTTCTTC.